This T cell receptor (beta chain) was recorded in a study of T cells after yellow fever vaccination. TCRdb used MiXCR to reprocess the 5' RACE reads, holding one entry per CDR3 protein. The sample carries more than 250,000 distinct CDR3 sequences, around 7% recorded once. Germline CDR1 and CDR2: SGHTA and FQGNSA. The CDR3 covers 15 residues. V lost 5 bases, J lost 3 bases, and 9 bases stayed unmatched. This clonotype came up a few times. The sequenced sample was PBMCs, obtained approximately 40 days after the first yellow fever vaccination. This rearrangement joins TRBV7-2 to TRBJ2-7; 8 bases agree with TRBD1. This receptor was taken from a man younger than 35 who received the YFV17D yellow fever vaccine. CDR3 in DNA: TGTGCCAGCAGCCAACGGACAGGGTGGGTCTACGAGCAGTACTTC. The encoded protein is CASSQRTGWVYEQYF.